The rows below give T cell receptor beta chains drawn from one sample of a study of T-cell reconstitution after alpha-beta-depleted transplantation in children. TCRdb re-analysed the PCR reads in MiXCR, keeping a single row per CDR3 protein. Altogether 300,000 to 400,000 distinct CDR3 sequences are present, 23% being singletons, with the ten largest covering approximately 10%. The sequencing here drew on PBMCs, mostly from graft donor cells, taken 180 days after TCRalphabeta/CD19-depleted stem cell transplant. Receptor source: a male patient under 18 who had a stem cell transplant for acute lymphoblastic leukemia, so the T cells may come from the graft donor. The CDR3 runs from the conserved cysteine through the conserved F or W. D genes are given only for firm matches. The size entry is marked missing in some rows and otherwise reads once, few, many or a size class.

clone size	J gene	V gene	D gene	CDR3 DNA	CDR3 protein
few	TRBJ2-1	TRBV5-1	TRBD1	TGCGCCAGCAGCTTGGTTAACAGGGGGCGCTTCTATGAGCAGTTCTTC	CASSLVNRGRFYEQFF
.	TRBJ2-2	TRBV7-6	.	TGTGCCAGCAGCCCTGGACAGATGGAGGAGCTGTTTTTT	CASSPGQMEELFF
few	TRBJ2-5	TRBV11-2	TRBD1	TGTGCCAGCAGCCGGGACAGGGGCCCACAAGAGACCCAGTACTTC	CASSRDRGPQETQYF
.	TRBJ1-1	TRBV7-9	.	TGTGCCAGCAGCTTAGCAATGGGGGGGGCTGAAGCTTTCTTT	CASSLAMGGAEAFF
.	TRBJ2-1	TRBV12-3/TRBV12-4	TRBD2	TGTGCCAGCAGTTTACTGGCGGGAGACGTGAATGAGCAGTTCTTC	CASSLLAGDVNEQFF
few	TRBJ2-1	TRBV7-9	TRBD2	TGTGCCAGCAGCGACGGACTAGAACCTAGGGAGCAGTTCTTC	CASSDGLEPREQFF
.	TRBJ2-3	TRBV6-5	.	TGTGCCAGCAGTTATCTCCCTGCGGGGAGCACAGATACGCAGTATTTT	CASSYLPAGSTDTQYF
.	TRBJ2-2	TRBV6-1	.	TGTGCCAGCAGTCTCGGGCCATACGCGAACACCGGGGAGCTGTTTTTT	CASSLGPYANTGELFF
.	TRBJ2-1	TRBV7-9	TRBD1	TGTGCCAGCAGCTCGATCAGGGGGCCCTCCTACAATGAGCAGTTCTTC	CASSSIRGPSYNEQFF
.	TRBJ2-3	TRBV6-5	TRBD2	TGTGCCAGCAGTTACAAAGGGTGGGCTAGCGGACGCACAGATACGCAGTATTTT	CASSYKGWASGRTDTQYF
few	TRBJ1-2	TRBV4-1	.	TGCGCCAGCAGCCGTAGGGAGTTC	CASSRREF
few	TRBJ2-7	TRBV9	TRBD2	TGTGCCAGCAGCGTAGCTTATCAGCGGGAAGAAATGCAGTACTTC	CASSVAYQREEMQYF
few	TRBJ2-1	TRBV5-1	TRBD2	TGCGCCAGCAGCTTGGCGGTAGCGGGAGTCATTGAGCAGTTCTTC	CASSLAVAGVIEQFF
.	TRBJ2-6	TRBV5-1	TRBD1	TGCGCCAGCAGCTTGGTGGGACAGAGAAGCTCTGGGGCCAACGTCCTGACTTTC	CASSLVGQRSSGANVLTF
few	TRBJ2-3	TRBV9	.	TGTGCCAGCAGCGTACACCCCTTAGCGTCTAGCACAGATACGCAGTATTTT	CASSVHPLASSTDTQYF
.	TRBJ2-3	TRBV6-5	.	TGTGCCAGCAGTTACTCGGGGGATCTAGATACGCAGTATTTT	CASSYSGDLDTQYF
.	TRBJ2-7	TRBV4-2	TRBD2	TGTGCCAGCAGGGCGACTAGCGGCTACGAGCAGTACTTC	CASRATSGYEQYF
few	TRBJ1-1	TRBV4-2	.	TGTGCCAGCAGCCAAGTTGGGGCATGGGGAACTGAAGCTTTCTTT	CASSQVGAWGTEAFF
few	TRBJ2-2	TRBV5-1	TRBD2	TGCGCCAGCAGCCGGACTAGCGGGAGCCCCTCGAACACCGGGGAGCTGTTTTTT	CASSRTSGSPSNTGELFF
.	TRBJ2-5	TRBV7-3	.	TGTGCCAGCAGCTTAGCCGCGGCCCGGACCCAGTACTTC	CASSLAAARTQYF
.	TRBJ1-2	TRBV15	.	TGTGCCACCAGGGGCCGCGCTTCTAAGGGGCCTACCTATGGCTACACCTTC	CATRGRASKGPTYGYTF
.	TRBJ2-7	TRBV20-1	TRBD2	TGCAGTGCTGATGTAGCGGGAACGAGTTGGAAGTACTTC	CSADVAGTSWKYF
.	TRBJ1-6	TRBV10-3	.	TGTGCCATCAGTGGGGGCATGCCTATTACTTCACCCCTCCACTTT	CAISGGMPITSPLHF
.	TRBJ1-6	TRBV25-1	.	TGTGCCAGCAGTGAGGCCACAGGGCAAATGGCACCCCTCCACTTT	CASSEATGQMAPLHF
.	TRBJ2-4	TRBV28	TRBD1	TGTGCCAGCAGCCCTACAGGGGCTCCTCTTCTTAAAAACATTCAGTACTTC	CASSPTGAPLLKNIQYF
few	TRBJ1-2	TRBV29-1	.	TGCAGCGTTGAGCGGGGTATGGTTCCTAACTATGGCTACACCTTC	CSVERGMVPNYGYTF
.	TRBJ1-4	TRBV12-3/TRBV12-4	TRBD1	TGTGCCAGCACCAGAGGCCGGGACAGGTCTGAAAAACTGTTTTTT	CASTRGRDRSEKLFF
few	TRBJ2-5	TRBV11-2	TRBD2	TGTGCCAGCAGCTTAGGAGGCTGGGGGGGGTCGGTCCAAGAGACCCAGTACTTC	CASSLGGWGGSVQETQYF
few	TRBJ2-1	TRBV6-5	TRBD2	TGTGCCAGCGGGAGACTAGCGGGGGGGGATGAGCAGTTCTTC	CASGRLAGGDEQFF
.	TRBJ2-3	TRBV5-1	.	TGCGCCAGCAGCCACCAGCGACAGGCAGATACGCAGTATTTT	CASSHQRQADTQYF
few	TRBJ1-1	TRBV4-1	.	TGCGCCAGCAGCCAAGTTTCTCTGGGTTTCGTGAACACTGAAGCTTTCTTT	CASSQVSLGFVNTEAFF
.	TRBJ1-4	TRBV9	.	TGTGCCAGCAGCTTTACAACTAATGAAAAACTGTTTTTT	CASSFTTNEKLFF
few	TRBJ2-1	TRBV14	.	TGTGCCAGCAGCGAAGGGACCAACCTTTACAATGAGCAGTTCTTC	CASSEGTNLYNEQFF
.	TRBJ2-3	TRBV15	.	TGTGCCACCAGCAGAGATAGACGGGGATGGGCAGATACGCAGTATTTT	CATSRDRRGWADTQYF
few	TRBJ2-7	TRBV9	.	TGTGCCAGCAGCGCGAGGGGGAGCCCCTACGAGCAGTACTTC	CASSARGSPYEQYF
few	TRBJ1-5	TRBV6-1	.	TGTGCCAGCAGTAAACGCCCGTCACCTAACAATTTTGGGATCGATCAGCCCCAGCATTTT	CASSKRPSPNNFGIDQPQHF
.	TRBJ2-3	TRBV7-9	.	TGTGCCTGGCGACTCAAGGCCAGGGTCACAGATACGCAGTATTTT	CAWRLKARVTDTQYF
many	TRBJ2-3	TRBV18	.	TGTGCCAGCAGCCCTTACACAGATACGCAGTATTTT	CASSPYTDTQYF
few	TRBJ1-2	TRBV10-3	TRBD1	TGTGCCCACGGACAGGGGGGTGGCTACACCTTC	CAHGQGGGYTF
few	TRBJ2-5	TRBV20-1	TRBD1	TGCAGTGCTAGAGAGGGACAGGGGATGGAGACCCAGTACTTC	CSAREGQGMETQYF
few	TRBJ2-5	TRBV4-1	TRBD2	TGCGCCAGCAGCCGCGGGAGGGTCGAGACCCAGTACTTC	CASSRGRVETQYF
.	TRBJ2-2	TRBV5-5	.	TGTGCCAGCAGCTTGATCGTGGTGAACACCGGGGAGCTGTTTTTT	CASSLIVVNTGELFF
few	TRBJ2-7	TRBV6-5	TRBD2	TGTGCCAGCAGTCACGAGGGACTAGCGTTGGCCGAGCAGTACTTC	CASSHEGLALAEQYF
.	TRBJ1-5	TRBV6-5	.	TGTGCCAGCAGTTACTCTTCCGGGGCCAGCAATCAGCCCCAGCATTTT	CASSYSSGASNQPQHF
.	TRBJ2-5	TRBV2	.	TGTGCCAGCATCATGTGGAGGGGCCTTGGGGCCCAAGAGACCCAGTACTTC	CASIMWRGLGAQETQYF
.	TRBJ2-5	TRBV21-1	.	TGTGCCAGCAGCAAAGCTTGGACAGGGCAAGAGACCCAGTACTTC	CASSKAWTGQETQYF
many	TRBJ2-2	TRBV10-1	.	TGCGCCAGCAGTGTAGCGACCAGCACCGGGGAGCTGTTTTTT	CASSVATSTGELFF
few	TRBJ1-1	TRBV2	.	TGTGCCAGCTCGGAAGGGATCGGAATGAACACTGAAGCTTTCTTT	CASSEGIGMNTEAFF
few	TRBJ2-7	TRBV5-1	TRBD1	TGCGCCAGCAAAAAAGGACAGGTCCCCTACGAGCAGTACTTC	CASKKGQVPYEQYF